The present T cell receptor beta chain was sequenced within a study of control samples from healthy donors and cancer patients. TCRdb's copy holds only in-frame clones and misses some; the assay was immunoSEQ multiplex PCR. The sample lists 170,000 or so clones; 85% to 95% were seen once. This CDR3 has 16 amino acids. Looked up from germline, CDR1 is SGHTA and CDR2 is FQGNSA. With 4 bases clipped from V and 7 bases from J, the junction kept 13 bases outside the gene matches. The genes are TRBV7-2 and TRBJ2-5; 9 bases match TRBD2. This TCR was recovered from a woman between 18 and 29 years old in good health. Sequenced material: blood. CDR3 region: CASSSTNGGRAVTQYF. The CDR3 DNA sequence: TGTGCCAGCAGCTCGACTAACGGCGGGAGGGCCGTGACCCAGTACTTC.